The T cell receptor (beta chain) described here comes from a study of T-cell reconstitution after alpha-beta-depleted transplantation in children. At least ten counts were recorded for this clonotype. Its antigen is currently unknown. Study outcomes and limitations: Some patients showed high day-60 TCRbeta diversity, which derived from surviving recipient T cells and thymic progenitors. The origin of alpha-beta T cells about two months after transplant was reportedly several hundred expanded graft clones. At the one-year point after transplant, T-cell counts and TCRbeta diversity were found to come mostly from T cells that had been newly produced.

V lost 1 base, J lost 11 bases, and 18 bases lay in between. The CDR3 has 14 amino acids. Per the germline V gene, CDR1 is DFQATT and CDR2 is SNEGSKA (reference sequence). Preparation of the TCRbeta library used unique molecular identifiers. MiXCR, applied by TCRdb to the PCR reads, yields one record per CDR3 protein. The sample contains about 200,000 distinct CDR3 sequences, 5% to 7.5% of which appear only once. Material: PBMCs, obtained before TCRalphabeta/CD19-depleted stem cell transplant. This clonotype was sampled from a girl under three years old with combined immunodeficiency, due to receive a stem cell transplant. This chain connects TRBV20-1 to TRBJ2-1, with D hard to call. The CDR3 bases are TGCAGTGCTAGAGCGCCCCTCCCCCCAACTAAGCAGTTCTTC. Amino acid sequence: CSARAPLPPTKQFF.